This T cell receptor (beta chain) was observed in a study of TIL therapy for anti-PD-1-resistant metastatic lung cancer. From germline, CDR1 is MDHEN and CDR2 SYDVKM. Deletions cut 3 bases from V and 8 bases from J, with 10 bases between. This CDR3 has 12 amino acids. As to time point: pre-treatment sample, taken before nivolumab and TIL therapy. Pleural nodules or supraclavicular lymph nodes made up most of the excised metastases sampled. The libraries were made with immunoSEQ v3. Assay used: immunoSEQ multiplex PCR; TCRdb lists only in-frame clones, some missing. This table holds 95,000 or so clones, roughly 65% found once.

Source: tumor tissue, taken at baseline. The chain links TRBV28 to TRBJ1-2; D is ambiguous. The clonotype was recovered from a person aged 25 to 85 with non-small cell lung cancer. The CDR3 nucleotides read TGTGCCAGCAGTTTTAGAAAAGAGGGCTACACCTTC. Translation: CASSFRKEGYTF.